These T cell receptor beta chains were read from a single sample in a study of shared clonotypes between healthy human individuals. Some clones are missing from TCRdb's copy, which holds only in-frame ones; the method was immunoSEQ multiplex PCR. The sample contains 230,000 or so clones, approximately 65% of which appear only once. The sequenced material came from memory CD4+ T cells sorted from blood. These TCRs come from a man aged 25-45 years in good health. The CDR3 runs from the conserved cysteine through the conserved F or W. D genes are given only for firm matches. Rows give clone size only sometimes, using once, few, many, or a class for an expanded clone.

cdr3_length j_call d_call clone_size v_call cdr3_nt cdr3_aa
15 TRBJ2-1 . . TRBV28 TGTGCCAGCAGTTTGAGCGGGACAGCCTACAATGAGCAGTTCTTC CASSLSGTAYNEQFF
18 TRBJ2-6 TRBD1 . TRBV6-1 TGTGCCAGCAGTGGGACAGGGGCTTTTCGCTCTGGGGCCAACGTCCTGACTTTC CASSGTGAFRSGANVLTF
15 TRBJ2-1 TRBD1 . TRBV10-3 TGTGCCATCAGTGATATGGACAGGGCCCTGAATGAGCAGTTCTTC CAISDMDRALNEQFF
15 TRBJ1-2 . . TRBV5-5 TGTGCCAGCAGCAGCGCAGGGCCAGCTAACTATGGCTACACCTTC CASSSAGPANYGYTF
11 TRBJ2-1 TRBD1 . TRBV29-1 TGCAGCGTTGCGCAACAGGGGTGGCAGTTCTTC CSVAQQGWQFF
11 TRBJ2-4 TRBD2 . TRBV20-1 TGCAGTGCTTTAACTAGCGGGGCTCAGTACTTC CSALTSGAQYF
15 TRBJ2-1 . . TRBV4-2 TGTGCCAGCAGCCAAGTTACAGAAGAGTACAATGAGCAGTTCTTC CASSQVTEEYNEQFF
15 TRBJ2-7 . . TRBV9 TGTGCCAGCAGCCCACTCGAGGCCAGGGCTTCCGAGCAGTACTTC CASSPLEARASEQYF
12 TRBJ2-5 . . TRBV29-1 TGCAGCGTTGGGCTAGCGCAAGAGACCCAGTACTTC CSVGLAQETQYF
15 TRBJ2-7 . . TRBV7-9 TGTGCCAGCAGCTTCGAAGGAACCCTCCTGAATGAGCAGTACTTC CASSFEGTLLNEQYF
14 TRBJ1-1 . . TRBV7-2 TGTGCCAGCAGCTTTTCGTCCGGGGCCACTGAAGCTTTCTTT CASSFSSGATEAFF
15 TRBJ1-5 . many TRBV28 TGTGCCAGCGGCTACCCTGGGGTGAGCAATCAGCCCCAGCATTTT CASGYPGVSNQPQHF
14 TRBJ2-5 TRBD1 . TRBV5-5 TGTGCCAGCAGCTTGGATGACAGGGGGCAGACCCAGTACTTC CASSLDDRGQTQYF
11 TRBJ1-1 . . TRBV4-1 TGCGCCAGCAGCCAAAGGGGGAGGGCTTTCTTT CASSQRGRAFF
16 TRBJ2-2 TRBD2 . TRBV14 TGTGCCAGCAGCCTCACTACGGGAGGTAACACCGGGGAGCTGTTTTTT CASSLTTGGNTGELFF
13 TRBJ2-1 . once TRBV25-1 TGTGCCAGCAGTGACCGGGGCCGAAATGAGCAGTTCTTC CASSDRGRNEQFF
14 TRBJ2-5 . few TRBV2 TGTGCCAGCAATAGACTAGGTCCCCAAGAGACCCAGTACTTC CASNRLGPQETQYF
13 TRBJ1-1 . . TRBV7-8 TGTGCCAGCAGCGCCCTTACGAACACTGAAGCTTTCTTT CASSALTNTEAFF
12 TRBJ2-2 . few TRBV18 TGTGCCAGCTCCCGACTAGCCGGGGAGCTGTTTTTT CASSRLAGELFF
15 TRBJ1-2 . few TRBV28 TGTGCCAGCACCGAGGCAGGGACGAGCTACTATGGCTACACCTTC CASTEAGTSYYGYTF
15 TRBJ2-1 TRBD2 . TRBV7-4 TGTGCCAGCAGTTTCCCGGGGAGGGCCCTCATGGGGCAGTTCTTC CASSFPGRALMGQFF
14 TRBJ2-7 TRBD1 . TRBV27 TGTGCCAGCAGACAGGACAGGGCATCCTACGAGCAGTACTTC CASRQDRASYEQYF
16 TRBJ2-3 . once TRBV27 TGTGCCAGCAGCCTCCGGGTAAGGTCCAGCACAGATACGCAGTATTTT CASSLRVRSSTDTQYF
15 TRBJ1-2 TRBD1 . TRBV11-2 TGTGCCAGCAGCTCAGCGGACAGGGGTTACTATGGCTACACCTTC CASSSADRGYYGYTF
12 TRBJ2-3 . once TRBV29-1 TGCAGCGGGGTTCCCCCTACAGATACGCAGTATTTT CSGVPPTDTQYF
13 TRBJ2-5 TRBD1 . TRBV18 TGTGCCAGCTCACCCGGGACAGCGGAGACCCAGTACTTC CASSPGTAETQYF
16 TRBJ2-1 TRBD2 . TRBV10-3 TGTGCCATCAGCCGTGCTAGCGGGAGCCTGCTTAATGAGCAGTTCTTC CAISRASGSLLNEQFF